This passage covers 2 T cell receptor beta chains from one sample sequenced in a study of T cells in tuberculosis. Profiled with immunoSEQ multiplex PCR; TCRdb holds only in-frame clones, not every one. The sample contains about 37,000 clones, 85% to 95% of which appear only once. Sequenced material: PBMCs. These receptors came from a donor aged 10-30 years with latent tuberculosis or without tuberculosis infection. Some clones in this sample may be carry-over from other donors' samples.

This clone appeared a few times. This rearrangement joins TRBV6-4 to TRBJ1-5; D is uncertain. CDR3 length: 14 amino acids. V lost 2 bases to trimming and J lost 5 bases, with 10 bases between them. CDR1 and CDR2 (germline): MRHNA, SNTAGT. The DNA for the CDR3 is TGTGCCAGCAGTGACCCCCGCGTGGATCAGCCCCAGCATTTT. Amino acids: CASSDPRVDQPQHF.

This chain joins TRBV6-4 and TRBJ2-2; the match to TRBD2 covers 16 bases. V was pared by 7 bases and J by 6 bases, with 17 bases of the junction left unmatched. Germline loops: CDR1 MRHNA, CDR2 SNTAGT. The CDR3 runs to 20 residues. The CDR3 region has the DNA TGTGCCAGCAAGGCCGGGACTAGCGGGGGGGCCGCTATGGAATCCGGGGAGCTGTTTTTT. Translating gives CASKAGTSGGAAMESGELFF.